This T cell receptor (beta chain) was recovered during a study of tumor and adjacent non-tumor tissue in lung cancer. Study at large: The patients, 10 men and a few women, were about 30 to 76 with stage I to III disease. Findings and caveats of the study: Tumor repertoires had a smaller top 100 clone share than normal lung.

Germline V lookup: CDR1 SGHDT, CDR2 YYEEEE. V lost 1 base and J 1 base, leaving 9 bases between the germline ends. The CDR3 is made up of 14 amino acids. Three rounds of nested PCR, following a modified ARM-PCR protocol, produced the TCRbeta library. TCRdb reprocessed the multiplex PCR reads with MiXCR, giving one entry per CDR3 protein. The top ten clones hold roughly 19% of a sample with 45,000 or so distinct CDR3 sequences, roughly 60% of them seen once. RNA was extracted from bulk tissue without any cell sorting. Distant lung tissue was collected more than 3 cm away from the tumor edge. Between August and November 2014, newly diagnosed, chemotherapy-naive lung cancer patients underwent thoracic surgery in China. At least ten counts were recorded for this clonotype. What it binds is not known.

The source of this sequence is a woman aged 40 to 50 with non-small cell lung cancer. The gene calls are TRBV5-6 and TRBJ2-7; D is perhaps TRBD2 (6 bases). Material: distant non-tumor lung tissue. This chain's CDR3 is CASSLTGVSYEQYF. In nucleotides, the CDR3 is TGTGCCAGCAGCTTGACGGGGGTTTCCTACGAGCAGTACTTC.